Listed here are 21 T cell receptor beta chains from one sample, sequenced in a study of cytotoxic CD8 clonotypes in ibrutinib-treated CLL. The repertoire was sequenced with immunoSEQ multiplex PCR; TCRdb's copy has only in-frame clones and lacks some. The sample comprises tens of thousands of clones, over 45% of which are singletons, and 15% to 20% rests with the top ten. The starting material was PBMCs, obtained before ibrutinib treatment. Receptors originate from a human donor with chronic lymphocytic leukemia.

This clone appeared many times. The chain uses TRBV21-1 and TRBJ2-3. TRBV21-1 is noted as a pseudogene. The CDR3 runs to 18 residues. This chain's CDR3 is CASTNVPGQIRSTDTQYF. CDR3 in DNA: TGTGCCAGCACCAATGTTCCGGGCCAGATACGAAGCACAGATACGCAGTATTTT.

This clone was detected a few times. This rearrangement joins TRBV11-2 to TRBJ2-7; tentative D call: TRBD1 (5 bases). From germline, CDR1 is SGHAT and CDR2 FQNNGV. The CDR3 spans 15 residues. Between the trimmed V and J ends, which lost 6 bases and 3 bases, there was a span of 18 bases. This CDR3 is CASSYTVGRDYEQYF. CDR3 sequence (DNA): TGTGCCAGCAGTTATACCGTGGGCAGGGACTACGAGCAGTACTTC. Variable domain in full (rest from reference TRBV11-2 and TRBJ2-7): EAGVAQSPRYKIIEKRQSVAFWCNPISGHATLYWYQQILGQGPKLLIQFQNNGVVDDSQLPKDRFSAERLKGVDSTLKIQPAKLEDSAVYLCASSYTVGRDYEQYFGPGTRLTVT.

The CDR3 DNA reads TGCAGCGTTAAGAGGCTCACGAACACCGGGGAGCTGTTTTTT. Its translation is CSVKRLTNTGELFF. The chain has TRBV29-1 and TRBJ2-2; D uncertain. The length of the CDR3 is 14 residues. Deletions cut 5 bases from V and 0 bases from J, with 10 bases between. The germline V gene has CDR1 SQVTM and CDR2 ANQGSEA.

The chain carries TRBV19 and TRBJ1-6; 9 bases line up with TRBD1. Germline loops: CDR1 LNHDA, CDR2 SQIVND (reference sequence). CDR3 length: 13 residues. Losses at the gene ends were 10 bases for V and 7 bases for J; bases not matched to a gene: 5. CDR3 bases: TGTGCCACAGGAGACAGGGGGAATTCACCCCTCCACTTT. It translates to CATGDRGNSPLHF. Supplemented by reference TRBV19 and TRBJ1-6, the full variable domain reads DGGITQSPKYLFRKEGQNVTLSCEQNLNHDAMYWYRQDPGQGLRLIYYSQIVNDFQKGDIAEGYSVSREKKESFPLTVTSAQKNPTAFYLCATGDRGNSPLHFGNGTRLTVT.

The V call is TRBV6-1, the J call TRBJ2-5; D is ambiguous. This CDR3 region has 13 residues. Germline V gene data show CDR1 as MNHNS and CDR2 as SASEGT. V was trimmed by 3 bases and J by 5 bases, leaving 10 bases between them. The DNA of the CDR3 is TGTGCCAGCAGTGATTTTATTACGGAGACCCAGTACTTC. This sequence encodes CASSDFITETQYF.

The V gene is TRBV9, the J gene TRBJ1-6; weak D call: TRBD1 (6 bases). Germline V gene sequence: CDR1 SGDLS, CDR2 YYNGEE. The length of the CDR3 is 13 residues. Trimming left V 5 bases short and J 9 bases short, with 12 bases between. This CDR3 reads CASSQGLGSPLHF. CDR3 nucleotides: TGTGCCAGCAGTCAGGGGCTGGGTTCACCCCTCCACTTT. Full variable domain (rest looked up from reference TRBV9 and TRBJ1-6): DSGVTQTPKHLITATGQRVTLRCSPRSGDLSVYWYQQSLDQGLQFLIQYYNGEERAKGNILERFSAQQFPDLHSELNLSSLELGDSALYFCASSQGLGSPLHFGNGTRLTVT.

The chain is built from TRBV19 and TRBJ2-2, with D unresolved. Looked up from germline, CDR1 is LNHDA and CDR2 is SQIVND (reference sequence). The CDR3 sequence is 15 residues long. The ends were cut back, 3 bases at V and 7 bases at J, with 15 bases in the middle. The CDR3 loop is CASSILRGADGELFF. CDR3 DNA sequence: TGTGCCAGTAGTATCCTAAGAGGCGCCGACGGGGAGCTGTTTTTT.

V is TRBV7-9 and J is TRBJ1-1; weak D call: TRBD1 (5 bases). Trimming removed 8 bases at V and 6 bases at J, with 19 bases between. Germline CDR1 reads SEHNR; CDR2 reads FQNEAQ (reference sequence). The CDR3 has 14 amino acids. CDR3: CASGLGGGTAEAFF. The CDR3, as DNA: TGTGCCAGCGGCCTAGGCGGGGGAACCGCTGAAGCTTTCTTT.

This chain links TRBV14 with TRBJ1-3; D remains unclear. The germline gives CDR1 SGHDN, CDR2 FVKESK. Trimming took off 3 bases at V and 0 bases at J, with 15 bases between the two ends. The CDR3 sequence is 17 residues long. This CDR3 is CASSHLMGVTSGNTIYF. The CDR3 DNA reads as TGTGCCAGCAGCCACCTCATGGGAGTCACCTCTGGAAACACCATATATTTT.

V and J are TRBV13 and TRBJ2-4; TRBD1 matches at 7 bases. This CDR3 spans 15 amino acids. The J segment lost 1 base and the V segment lost 5 bases, leaving 5 bases of the junction unmatched. Germline assignment: CDR1 PRHDT and CDR2 FYEKMQ (reference sequence). CDR3 residues: CASSRQGRAKNIQYF. CDR3 coding DNA: TGTGCCAGCAGCAGACAGGGTCGCGCCAAAAACATTCAGTACTTC.

The V and J genes are TRBV27 and TRBJ1-1; no clear D gene. Trimming cost V 3 bases and J 6 bases, with 11 bases left between them. This CDR3 has 13 amino acids. CDR1 and CDR2 from the germline V gene are MNHEY and SMNVEV (reference sequence). CDR3 in amino acids: CASSFAGVAEAFF. CDR3 DNA: TGTGCCAGCAGTTTTGCGGGCGTTGCTGAAGCTTTCTTT.

The chain links TRBV30 to TRBJ2-7; possibly TRBD2 for D (5 bases). Trimming removed 4 bases at V and 2 bases at J, with 9 bases between. This CDR3 contains 12 residues. CDR1 is GTSNPN and CDR2 is SVGIG in the germline V gene (reference sequence). CDR3 amino acids: CAWKVGTYEQYF. The CDR3 bases are TGTGCCTGGAAGGTCGGGACCTACGAGCAGTACTTC.

The rearrangement links TRBV5-1 to TRBJ1-2; D uncertain. Trimming removed 4 bases at V and 2 bases at J, with 15 bases between. CDR1 SGHRS and CDR2 YFSETQ come from the germline V gene. The CDR3 runs to 15 residues. The CDR3 DNA is TGCGCCAGCAGCGACGGACGGAGGGCCAACTATGGCTACACCTTC. Translation gives CASSDGRRANYGYTF.

The sample holds a few counts of this clone. This sequence joins TRBV14 and TRBJ1-4; D ambiguous. The CDR3 extends over 13 amino acids. V gave up 2 bases and J gave up 5 bases, with 6 bases separating them. CDR1 and CDR2 from the germline V gene are SGHDN and FVKESK. CDR3 sequence: CASSQPGNEKLFF. The DNA for the CDR3 is TGTGCCAGCAGCCAACCGGGGAATGAAAAACTGTTTTTT.

This chain links TRBV18 with TRBJ2-7, with TRBD2 as a possible D gene (6 bases). V shed 3 bases and J shed 2 bases, with 11 bases lying between them. CDR3 length: 14 residues. Germline V gene data show CDR1 as KGHSH and CDR2 as LQKENI. Here the CDR3 DNA reads TGTGCCAGCTCACCTTGGGGGGATCCCTACGAGCAGTACTTC. Translation: CASSPWGDPYEQYF.

The rearrangement uses TRBV9 and TRBJ1-4, with a weak D call TRBD1 (6 bases). Trimming stripped 2 bases from V and 5 bases from J, with 16 bases between. Per germline, CDR1 SGDLS and CDR2 YYNGEE. The CDR3 sequence is 16 residues long. The CDR3 loop reads CASSVSPRGGNEKLFF. DNA of the CDR3: TGTGCCAGCAGCGTCTCGCCCAGGGGAGGGAATGAAAAACTGTTTTTT.

The gene calls are TRBV9 and TRBJ1-5; 8 bases line up with TRBD1. The V gene's germline CDR1 is SGDLS and CDR2 YYNGEE. The CDR3 runs to 16 residues. V was clipped by 1 base and J by 5 bases; unmatched bases: 8. The CDR3 nucleotides read TGTGCCAGCAGCGTAAGGACCCAGGGGGCTGATCAGCCCCAGCATTTT. Amino acids: CASSVRTQGADQPQHF.

The V and J genes are TRBV27 and TRBJ1-1; D is perhaps TRBD1 (6 bases). Looked up from germline, CDR1 is MNHEY and CDR2 is SMNVEV (reference sequence). Between the trimmed V and J ends, which lost 2 bases and 6 bases, there was a span of 7 bases. The CDR3 consists of 12 residues. This CDR3 is CASSLGGAEAFF. The CDR3 DNA reads as TGTGCCAGCAGTTTAGGGGGCGCTGAAGCTTTCTTT.

The chain carries TRBV6-5 and TRBJ1-4; D is uncertain. The V gene's germline CDR1 is MNHEY and CDR2 SVGAGI. The CDR3 is made up of 14 amino acids. The germline V and J ends were trimmed by 8 bases and 0 bases, with 10 bases remaining between them. The CDR3 protein is CASRDTTTNEKLFF. The CDR3 bases are TGTGCCAGCCGTGATACAACAACTAATGAAAAACTGTTTTTT.

This clone was counted a single time. The genes are TRBV29-1 and TRBJ1-2; 8 bases map to TRBD1. J gave up 3 bases and V 7 bases, and 4 bases lay outside the gene matches. Germline CDR1 SQVTM, CDR2 ANQGSEA. The CDR3 loop spans 12 amino acids. The CDR3 protein is CSATDRDYGYTF. CDR3 DNA: TGCAGCGCCACGGACAGGGACTATGGCTACACCTTC. Full variable domain (rest looked up from reference TRBV29-1 and TRBJ1-2): SAVISQKPSRDICQRGTSLTIQCQVDSQVTMMFWYRQQPGQSLTLIATANQGSEATYESGFVIDKFPISRPNLTFSTLTVSNMSPEDSSIYLCSATDRDYGYTFGSGTRLTVV.

Worth noting for this clone: In the same sample, other DNA sequences code for this CDR3. The genes are TRBV7-3 and TRBJ1-6, with D unclear. This CDR3 is 13 amino acids long. The V and J ends lost 0 bases and 10 bases respectively, with 7 bases between them. The V gene's germline CDR1 is SGHTA and CDR2 FQGTGA. The CDR3 region is CASSLTADSPLHF. CDR3 in DNA: TGTGCCAGCAGCTTAACGGCAGACTCACCCCTCCACTTT.